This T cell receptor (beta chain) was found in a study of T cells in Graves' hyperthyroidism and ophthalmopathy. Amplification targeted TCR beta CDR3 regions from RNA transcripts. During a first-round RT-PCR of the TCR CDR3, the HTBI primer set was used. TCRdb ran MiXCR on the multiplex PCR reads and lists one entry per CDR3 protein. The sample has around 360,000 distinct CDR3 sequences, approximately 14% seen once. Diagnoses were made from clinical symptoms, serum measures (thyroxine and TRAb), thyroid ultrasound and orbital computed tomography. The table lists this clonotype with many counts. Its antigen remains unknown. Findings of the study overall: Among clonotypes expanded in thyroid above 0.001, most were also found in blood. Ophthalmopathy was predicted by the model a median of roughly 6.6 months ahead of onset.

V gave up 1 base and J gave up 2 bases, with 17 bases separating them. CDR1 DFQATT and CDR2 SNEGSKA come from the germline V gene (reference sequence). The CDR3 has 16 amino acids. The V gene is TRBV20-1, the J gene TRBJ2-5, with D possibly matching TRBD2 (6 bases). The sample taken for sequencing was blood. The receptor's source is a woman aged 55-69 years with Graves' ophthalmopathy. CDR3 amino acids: CSARGRGAVMQETQYF. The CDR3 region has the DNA TGCAGTGCTAGAGGGCGCGGGGCAGTCATGCAAGAGACCCAGTACTTC.